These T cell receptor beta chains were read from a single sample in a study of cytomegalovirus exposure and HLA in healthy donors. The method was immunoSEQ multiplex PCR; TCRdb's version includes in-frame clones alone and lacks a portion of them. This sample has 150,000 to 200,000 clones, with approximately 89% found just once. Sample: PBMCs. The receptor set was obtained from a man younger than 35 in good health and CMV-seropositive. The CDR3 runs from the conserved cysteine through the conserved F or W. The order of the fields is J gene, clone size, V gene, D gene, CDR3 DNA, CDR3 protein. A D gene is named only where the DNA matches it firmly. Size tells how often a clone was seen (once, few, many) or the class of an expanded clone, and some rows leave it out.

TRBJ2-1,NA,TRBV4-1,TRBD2,TGCGCCAGCAGCCCCATCTTCGGGGGGTTGAGCTACAATGAGCAGTTCTTC,CASSPIFGGLSYNEQFF
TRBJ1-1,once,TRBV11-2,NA,TGTGCCAGCAGCTTAATAAACACTGAAGCTTTCTTT,CASSLINTEAFF
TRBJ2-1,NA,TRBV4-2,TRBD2,TGTGCCAGCAGCCCCCCTACTAGCGGGGGGGCCGACTCCTACAATGAGCAGTTCTTC,CASSPPTSGGADSYNEQFF
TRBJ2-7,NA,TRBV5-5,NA,TGTGCCAGCAGCTTAGGGACACGAGCCTACGAGCAGTACTTC,CASSLGTRAYEQYF
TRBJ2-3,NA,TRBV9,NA,TGTGCCAGCAGCGTAGCCGGCCGTCCCTTTGGCGGTACGCAGTATTTT,CASSVAGRPFGGTQYF
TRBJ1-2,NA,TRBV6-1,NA,TGTGCCAGCAGGGCAGAAGCTAACTATGGCTACACCTTC,CASRAEANYGYTF
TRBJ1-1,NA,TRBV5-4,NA,TGTGCCAGCAGCCTAAGACAGGCGCCAGCCCTCACTGAAGCTTTCTTT,CASSLRQAPALTEAFF
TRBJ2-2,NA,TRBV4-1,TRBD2,TGCGCCAGCAGCCGGTTCAGCGGGGGGATGGCCGGGGAGCTGTTTTTT,CASSRFSGGMAGELFF
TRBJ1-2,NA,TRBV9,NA,TGTGCCAGCAGCGGAACTCCAGGGAGGCGTGGCTACACCTTC,CASSGTPGRRGYTF
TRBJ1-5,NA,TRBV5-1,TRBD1,TGCGCCAGCAGCTTGGAAGGGGGCCTCCTTCAGCCCCAGCATTTT,CASSLEGGLLQPQHF
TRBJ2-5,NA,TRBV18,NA,TGTGCCAGCTCACCAACAGGGAGGGGAGAGACCCAGTACTTC,CASSPTGRGETQYF
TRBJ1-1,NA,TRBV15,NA,TGTGCCACCAGCCGCGGGAGGGCTGGGGGCATGAACACTGAAGCTTTCTTT,CATSRGRAGGMNTEAFF
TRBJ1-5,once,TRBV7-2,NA,TGTGCCAGCAGCTCCGAGCGCAATCAGCCCCAGCATTTT,CASSSERNQPQHF
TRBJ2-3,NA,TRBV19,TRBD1,TGTGCCAGTAGTACACGACAGGGACCTAGGGCAGATACGCAGTATTTT,CASSTRQGPRADTQYF
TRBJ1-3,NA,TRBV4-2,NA,TGTGCCAGCAGCCAAGAAGAGGGATTTTCTGGAAACACCATATATTTT,CASSQEEGFSGNTIYF
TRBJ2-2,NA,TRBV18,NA,TGTGCCAGCTCACCACCGCCGGGTAACACCGGGGAGCTGTTTTTT,CASSPPPGNTGELFF
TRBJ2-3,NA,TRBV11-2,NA,TGTGCCAGCAGCTCGGGACTCCTCTCCCAGGCTACGCAGTATTTT,CASSSGLLSQATQYF
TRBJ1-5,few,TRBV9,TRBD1,TGTGCCAGCAGCCTAACAGGGGGCGCGGGGCAGCCCCAGCATTTT,CASSLTGGAGQPQHF
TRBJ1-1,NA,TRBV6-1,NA,TGTGCCAGCAGTGAAGGAGGTTTCCTGCTGGCTTTCTTT,CASSEGGFLLAFF
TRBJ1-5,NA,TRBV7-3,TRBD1,TGTGCCAGCAGCTCGGACAGGACAGGTCAGCCCCAGCATTTT,CASSSDRTGQPQHF
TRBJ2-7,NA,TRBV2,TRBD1,TGTGCCAGCAGATTTCCCGGGACAGACGACACCTACGAGCAGTACTTC,CASRFPGTDDTYEQYF
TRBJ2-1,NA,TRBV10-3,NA,TGTGCCATCAGTAACGACATCTACAATGAGCAGTTCTTC,CAISNDIYNEQFF
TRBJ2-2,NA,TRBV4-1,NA,TGCGCCAGCAGCCAAGAACTGAGGGCCGGGGAGCTGTTTTTT,CASSQELRAGELFF
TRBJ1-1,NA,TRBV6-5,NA,TGTGCCAGCAGGGGTAACACAGGGAACACTGAAGCTTTCTTT,CASRGNTGNTEAFF
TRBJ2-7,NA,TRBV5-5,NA,TGTGCCAGCAGCTTGGAGCAACGTCAGGGGCTAACCGACGAGCAGTACTTC,CASSLEQRQGLTDEQYF
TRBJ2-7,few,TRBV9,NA,TGTGCCAGCAGCGTAGCCGGCCGGAGCGAGCAGTACTTC,CASSVAGRSEQYF
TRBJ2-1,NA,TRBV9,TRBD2,TGTGCCAGCAGCACCCCGCGGGGGACCCGGGATGAGCAGTTCTTC,CASSTPRGTRDEQFF
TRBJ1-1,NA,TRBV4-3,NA,TGCGCCAGCAGCCCCAGAGGGAGGGGAGCTGAAGCTTTCTTT,CASSPRGRGAEAFF
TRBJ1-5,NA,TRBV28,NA,TGTGCCAGCAGTTTGGCGGGAGATCAGCCCCAGCATTTT,CASSLAGDQPQHF
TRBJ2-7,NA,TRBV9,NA,TGTGCCAGCAGCCCGGCCCCCGGACTATCCTACGAGCAGTACTTC,CASSPAPGLSYEQYF
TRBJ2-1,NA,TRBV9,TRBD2,TGTGCCAGCAGCGTAGTGGCTAGCGGGGGGTATGAGCAGTTCTTC,CASSVVASGGYEQFF